These 32 T cell receptor beta chains came from one sample sequenced in a study of T-cell memory formation after mild COVID-19. TCRdb fed the 5' RACE reads into MiXCR, producing one record per CDR3 protein. Of approximately 500,000 distinct CDR3 sequences listed, around a quarter were seen once; the top ten hold around an eighth. Sequencing was performed on PBMCs or a T cell subset sorted from them (not recorded which). The receptors come from an adult woman who had mild COVID-19 (a few samples of this study predate the infection). Cell type and time point are not known.

The table lists this clonotype with a few counts. The chain uses TRBV5-6 and TRBJ1-2; D is undetermined. With 4 bases removed from V and 3 bases from J, the gap between germline ends came to 10 bases. The length of the CDR3 is 13 residues. Germline-derived CDR1 and CDR2 are SGHDT and YYEEEE. DNA of the CDR3: TGTGCCAGCAGCCGAGACGGAGACTATGGCTACACCTTC. Protein sequence: CASSRDGDYGYTF. Filled out from reference TRBV5-6 and TRBJ1-2, the complete variable domain reads DAGVTQSPTHLIKTRGQQVTLRCSPKSGHDTVSWYQQALGQGPQFIFQYYEEEERQRGNFPDRFSGHQFPNYSSELNVNALLLGDSALYLCASSRDGDYGYTFGSGTRLTVV.

This clonotype has more than one count but fewer than ten. The CDR3 DNA reads as TGTGCCAGCAGCTCGAGCGGGTCTACTAGCACAGATACGCAGTATTTT. Translated, it gives CASSSSGSTSTDTQYF. V usage is TRBV7-9 and J usage is TRBJ2-3, with TRBD2 as a possible D gene (6 bases). Trimming cost V 4 bases and J 0 bases, with 14 bases left between them. Germline V CDR1 and CDR2: SEHNR, FQNEAQ (reference sequence). The CDR3 contains 16 residues.

This clonotype came up a few times. The rearrangement links TRBV5-8 to TRBJ1-3; 10 bases map to TRBD1. There are 16 residues in the CDR3. Germline V gene lookup returns CDR1 SGHTS and CDR2 YDEGEE. V shed 2 bases, J shed 8 bases, and the junction held 10 bases outside the gene matches. The CDR3 nucleotides are TGTGCCAGCAGCTTAGGACCCGGGACAGGGGAGTACACCATATATTTT. Amino acid sequence: CASSLGPGTGEYTIYF.

The DNA of the CDR3 is TGTGCCAGCAGCCAAGATTGGGGTCAGATGTACCAAGAGACCCAGTACTTC. Translating gives CASSQDWGQMYQETQYF. This rearrangement joins TRBV14 to TRBJ2-5; D ambiguous. The length of the CDR3 is 17 residues. The ends were cut back, 0 bases at V and 0 bases at J, with 14 bases in the middle. Per the germline V gene, CDR1 is SGHDN and CDR2 is FVKESK.

V usage is TRBV5-1 and J usage is TRBJ1-3; unclear D gene. Trimming took 0 bases from V and 3 from J, leaving 13 bases between them. Germline-derived CDR1 and CDR2 are SGHRS and YFSETQ. The CDR3 sequence is 16 residues long. Here the CDR3 DNA reads TGCGCCAGCAGCTTGGGACCCCCGGAAGATGGAAACACCATATATTTT. Translating gives CASSLGPPEDGNTIYF.

The chain carries TRBV30 and TRBJ2-7; 7 nucleotides line up with TRBD1. CDR1 and CDR2 (germline): GTSNPN, SVGIG (reference sequence). This CDR3 contains 14 residues. J lost 3 bases, V lost 5 bases, and 10 bases had no gene match. The CDR3 here is CAWGTQGRYYEQYF. As DNA, the CDR3 is TGTGCCTGGGGAACACAGGGGAGATACTACGAGCAGTACTTC.

The genes are TRBV24-1 and TRBJ2-7; D is possibly TRBD1 (6 bases). V was trimmed by 9 bases and J by 3 bases, leaving 11 bases between them. Germline V gene lookup returns CDR1 KGHDR and CDR2 SFDVKD. CDR3 length: 12 residues. CDR3 sequence: CATSGHSYEQYF. The CDR3 DNA follows: TGTGCCACCTCGGGACATAGCTACGAGCAGTACTTC.

The chain joins TRBV5-1 to TRBJ1-1; a weak D match, TRBD1 (6 bases). V shed 7 bases and J shed 2 bases, with 12 bases lying between them. The CDR3 runs to 13 residues. Germline CDR1 SGHRS, CDR2 YFSETQ. In DNA, the CDR3 is TGCGCCAGCGCCACAGGGATAAACACTGAAGCTTTCTTT. This encodes CASATGINTEAFF.

The table lists this clonotype with a count of one. The chain carries TRBV27 and TRBJ1-1, with a possible D match to TRBD1 (5 bases). CDR1 and CDR2 from the germline V gene are MNHEY and SMNVEV (reference sequence). The CDR3 length is 17 residues. V was shortened by 6 bases and J by 0 bases, with 20 bases between the two germline ends. CDR3 bases: TGTGCCAGCAGATCAATCCGGGACCGTTGGATGAACACTGAAGCTTTCTTT. This codes for CASRSIRDRWMNTEAFF.

A few counts support this clonotype. The V and J genes are TRBV4-1 and TRBJ2-7, with TRBD2 matching over 13 bases. CDR1 is MGHRA and CDR2 is YSYEKL in the germline V gene. The CDR3 is 14 residues long. The ends lost 4 bases at V and 8 bases at J; junction bases unmatched: 5. CDR3 loop: CASSLGLAGPQQYF. Here the CDR3 DNA reads TGCGCCAGCAGCCTGGGACTAGCGGGACCCCAGCAGTACTTC.

This clonotype was seen a few times. This sequence joins TRBV6-5 and TRBJ1-4, with unresolved D. The V end lost 6 bases, the J end lost 7 bases, and 21 bases lay between the germline ends. Germline assignment: CDR1 MNHEY and CDR2 SVGAGI. The CDR3 spans 16 residues. The DNA of the CDR3 is TGTGCCAGCAGCCGGCTCACATCGGGCATTGGTGAAAAACTGTTTTTT. Protein product: CASSRLTSGIGEKLFF.

This clonotype came up a few times. This chain connects TRBV2 to TRBJ2-1, with D perhaps matching TRBD2 (7 bases). CDR3 length: 14 residues. The V end was cut by 11 bases, the J end by 4 bases, with 18 bases between. The V gene's germline CDR1 is SNHLY and CDR2 FYNNEI. The CDR3 DNA follows: TGTGCCTTAGGAGGGGGGGGCCCATACAATGAGCAGTTCTTC. Amino acid sequence: CALGGGGPYNEQFF.

This clonotype was picked up one time. The CDR3 reads CASSLVPTTGELFF. The DNA of the CDR3 is TGTGCCAGCAGCTTAGTCCCCACCACCGGGGAGCTGTTTTTT. The gene calls are TRBV11-2 and TRBJ2-2; D gene ambiguous. CDR3 length: 14 amino acids. Germline loops: CDR1 SGHAT, CDR2 FQNNGV. Trimming left V 1 base short and J 4 bases short, with 7 bases between.

This clonotype turned up a few times. The chain links TRBV9 to TRBJ2-7; D not resolved. Germline V gene sequence: CDR1 SGDLS, CDR2 YYNGEE. V dropped 0 bases and J dropped 1 base, with 11 bases sitting between them. CDR3 length: 15 amino acids. The CDR3 spells CASSVDLGSSYEQYF. The CDR3 coding sequence is TGTGCCAGCAGCGTAGATCTCGGCTCGTCCTACGAGCAGTACTTC.

This clonotype was recorded at least ten times. CDR3 protein: CASSLGVYNEQFF. The CDR3 coding sequence is TGTGCCAGTAGTCTTGGCGTCTACAATGAGCAGTTCTTC. The chain employs TRBV19 and TRBJ2-1, with D unresolved. Germline V lookup: CDR1 LNHDA, CDR2 SQIVND (reference sequence). The CDR3 loop spans 13 amino acids. V gave up 5 bases and J gave up 3 bases, with 8 bases separating them.

The gene calls are TRBV12-3 or TRBV12-4 and TRBJ2-7; 7 bases align to TRBD1. The CDR3 has 15 amino acids. With 5 bases clipped from V and 8 bases from J, the junction kept 15 bases outside the gene matches. The CDR3 DNA reads as TGTGCCAGCAGTCCCCCCGGGACAGCCCCACCCAAGCAGTACTTC. Translation gives CASSPPGTAPPKQYF.

This clonotype was observed a handful of times. The chain carries TRBV29-1 and TRBJ2-7; D gene ambiguous. This CDR3 region has 13 residues. Germline lookup yields CDR1 SQVTM and CDR2 ANQGSEA. V was shortened by 4 bases and J by 4 bases, with 14 bases between the two germline ends. CDR3 protein: CSVVLAQRYEQYF. The CDR3 DNA follows: TGCAGCGTTGTCTTAGCTCAGAGGTACGAGCAGTACTTC.

This clonotype was detected only once. The V gene is TRBV4-2, the J gene TRBJ2-3; TRBD1 agrees at 8 bases. CDR3 length equals 16 residues. V trimming: 1 base; J trimming: 2 bases; junction bases outside the gene matches: 5. Germline assignment: CDR1 LGHNA and CDR2 YNFKEQ. The CDR3 loop is CASSQVGQGPTDTQYF. The CDR3 nucleotides are TGTGCCAGCAGCCAAGTCGGACAGGGACCCACAGATACGCAGTATTTT.

The chain carries TRBV20-1 and TRBJ2-7; D might be TRBD1 (5 bases). The CDR3 extends over 11 amino acids. Germline lookup yields CDR1 DFQATT and CDR2 SNEGSKA (reference sequence). The CDR3: CSVDKGYEQYF. CDR3 nucleotides: TGCAGCGTGGACAAGGGTTACGAGCAGTACTTC.

The chain combines TRBV29-1 with TRBJ1-1, with D unresolved. Germline CDR1 and CDR2: SQVTM and ANQGSEA. V was trimmed by 5 bases and J by 4 bases, leaving 5 bases between them. The CDR3 runs to 10 residues. CDR3: CSVLITEAFF. The CDR3, as DNA: TGCAGCGTTCTTATCACTGAAGCTTTCTTT. Together with reference TRBV29-1 and TRBJ1-1, the CDR3 gives the full variable domain: SAVISQKPSRDICQRGTSLTIQCQVDSQVTMMFWYRQQPGQSLTLIATANQGSEATYESGFVIDKFPISRPNLTFSTLTVSNMSPEDSSIYLCSVLITEAFFGQGTRLTVV.

This chain connects TRBV18 to TRBJ2-1, with a weak D call TRBD2 (6 bases). Germline CDR1 and CDR2: KGHSH and LQKENI. This CDR3 spans 13 amino acids. Trimming cost V 4 bases and J 6 bases, with 10 bases left between them. CDR3 nucleotides: TGTGCCAGCTCACGTTATAGCGGCAATGAGCAGTTCTTC. It encodes CASSRYSGNEQFF.

This clonotype has just a few counts. This chain uses TRBV3-1 with TRBJ1-3, with D tentatively TRBD1 (5 bases). The germline V gene has CDR1 LGHDT and CDR2 YNNKEL (reference sequence). This CDR3 is built from 15 residues. Between the trimmed V and J ends, which lost 5 bases and 8 bases, there was a span of 19 bases. The CDR3 spells CASSRWTGLADTIYF. CDR3 nucleotides: TGTGCCAGCAGCAGGTGGACGGGACTCGCGGACACCATATATTTT.

The gene calls are TRBV20-1 and TRBJ2-3, with 7 bases aligning to TRBD1. Germline V gene lookup returns CDR1 DFQATT and CDR2 SNEGSKA (reference sequence). This CDR3 is built from 15 residues. With V trimmed by 6 bases and J by 1 base, 10 bases remained unmatched. This chain's CDR3 is CSARAPGQRTDTQYF. The CDR3 DNA reads TGCAGTGCCCGTGCCCCGGGACAGCGCACAGATACGCAGTATTTT.

The rearrangement joins TRBV24-1 to TRBJ1-5; 12 bases map to TRBD1. V shed 2 bases, J shed 5 bases, and the junction held 3 bases outside the gene matches. The CDR3 is made up of 16 amino acids. In germline, CDR1 is KGHDR, CDR2 SFDVKD. The CDR3 loop reads CATSDSGQGAYQPQHF. The DNA of the CDR3 is TGTGCCACCAGTGATTCGGGACAGGGGGCCTATCAGCCCCAGCATTTT.

This clonotype was observed a few times. The rearrangement links TRBV7-8 to TRBJ2-2; D is ambiguous. V lost 2 bases to trimming and J lost 3 bases, with 10 bases between them. CDR3 length: 15 residues. Germline V gene sequence: CDR1 SGHVS, CDR2 FQNEAQ. CDR3 loop: CASSLKRPHTGELFF. The CDR3 region has the DNA TGTGCCAGCAGCTTAAAGAGGCCACACACCGGGGAGCTGTTTTTT.

The V gene is TRBV21-1, the J gene TRBJ2-3; the table's D call, TRBD1, has no DNA check behind it. TRBV21-1 is listed as a pseudogene. There are 16 residues in the CDR3. In DNA form, the CDR3 reads TGTGCCAGCAGCAAAGCGCTTTACAGGGGTACAGATACGCAGTATTTT. As protein: CASSKALYRGTDTQYF.

The chain links TRBV7-2 to TRBJ1-2, with D possibly TRBD1 on 5 matching bases. V dropped 3 bases and J dropped 4 bases, with 15 bases sitting between them. This CDR3 contains 15 residues. In germline, CDR1 is SGHTA, CDR2 FQGNSA. The CDR3 here is CASSFHGTSAYGYTF. CDR3 DNA: TGTGCCAGCAGCTTTCACGGGACTTCCGCCTATGGCTACACCTTC.

This clonotype was seen a handful of times. The chain joins TRBV5-1 to TRBJ2-1; 7 nucleotides line up with TRBD1. Germline V gene lookup returns CDR1 SGHRS and CDR2 YFSETQ. This CDR3 region has 17 residues. J gave up 9 bases and V 3 bases, and 18 bases lay outside the gene matches. This CDR3 is CASSYTGVGGWEREQFF. CDR3 bases: TGCGCCAGCAGCTACACAGGGGTTGGCGGCTGGGAGCGTGAGCAGTTCTTC.

This clonotype was picked up a small number of times. J is TRBJ2-7 and V is TRBV30; the match to TRBD1 covers 11 bases. The CDR3 extends over 14 amino acids. V lost 1 base and J lost 6; bases outside the gene matches: 5. Germline V gene lookup returns CDR1 GTSNPN and CDR2 SVGIG (reference sequence). CDR3 protein: CAWSGVGTGGEQYF. DNA of the CDR3: TGTGCCTGGAGTGGAGTTGGGACAGGGGGCGAGCAGTACTTC.

This clonotype was detected only a few times. The junction shows a germline mismatch at one end, possibly a read error. The chain is built from TRBV7-7 and TRBJ2-4; D is unclear. This CDR3 contains 10 residues. The germline CDR1 and CDR2 sequences are SSHAT and FNYEAQ (reference sequence). The CDR3, as DNA: TGTGCCAGCAGCCCTACCACCGGGCTCTTC. Protein product: CASSPTTGLF.

This clonotype was detected ten times or more. The V gene is TRBV6-6, the J gene TRBJ1-3; the match to TRBD1 covers 8 bases. The CDR3 sequence is 14 residues long. The V gene end was trimmed by 0 bases and the J gene end by 7 bases; junction bases not matched to a gene: 2. Germline V gene sequence: CDR1 MNHNY, CDR2 SVGAGI (reference sequence). CDR3 residues: CASSYSGQGNTIYF. CDR3 DNA: TGTGCCAGCAGTTACTCCGGACAGGGCAACACCATATATTTT.

V usage is TRBV5-4 and J usage is TRBJ2-7; 10 bases map to TRBD1. Germline-derived CDR1 and CDR2 are SGHNT and YYREEE (reference sequence). This CDR3 region has 15 residues. The V segment lost 2 bases and the J segment 4 bases; nucleotides outside the gene matches: 6. CDR3 sequence: CASSFVTGGFYEQYF. As DNA, the CDR3 is TGTGCCAGCAGCTTTGTGACAGGGGGCTTTTACGAGCAGTACTTC.